Listed below are T cell receptor beta chains from one sample, sequenced in a study of glioma-infiltrating T cells. TCRdb fed the multiplex PCR reads into MiXCR, producing one record per CDR3 protein. The sample lists about 380,000 distinct CDR3 sequences; around 38% were seen once. Specimen: glioma tissue, nonneoplastic brain tissue, or PBMCs (not recorded which). The receptors come from a human donor with low-grade glioma or glioblastoma, undergoing nonglioma brain surgery, or in good health (not recorded which). Both conserved end residues are part of each CDR3. The D gene is left open where the match is weak. The size entry is marked missing in some rows and otherwise reads once, few, many or a size class.

D gene	V gene	J gene	clone size	CDR3 DNA	CDR3 protein
.	TRBV28	TRBJ2-7	.	TGTGCCAGCAGTTTTACACAAACAGGCGAGCAGTACTTC	CASSFTQTGEQYF
.	TRBV12-3/TRBV12-4	TRBJ1-2	.	TGTGCCAGCAGTTTGGTACTGGGTAGCAAAGGCTACACCTTC	CASSLVLGSKGYTF
.	TRBV19	TRBJ1-2	.	TGTGCCAGTAGTATCCTCGGACGGGAGATTAACTATGGCTACACCTTC	CASSILGREINYGYTF
.	TRBV4-1	TRBJ1-2	.	TGCGCCAGCAGCCCTAAACAGGGAGGGGGACTCTATGGCTACACCTTC	CASSPKQGGGLYGYTF
.	TRBV3-1	TRBJ1-5	few	TGTGCCAGCAGCCAAGATCGGACCGGCGGTCAGCCCCAGCATTTT	CASSQDRTGGQPQHF
TRBD1	TRBV6-5	TRBJ1-1	.	TGTGTTATTCGACAGGGACAGAACACTGAAGCTTTCTTT	CVIRQGQNTEAFF
TRBD1	TRBV29-1	TRBJ2-3	.	TGCAGCGTTGATCGTCAGGGGGTGACAGATACGCAGTATTTT	CSVDRQGVTDTQYF
.	TRBV7-3	TRBJ2-2	.	TGTGCCAGCAGGCTGGCAGACACCGGGGAGCTGTTTTTT	CASRLADTGELFF
.	TRBV4-1	TRBJ1-1	few	TGCGCCAGCAGCCAAGATCCCTCGCGAAGGGACTTGAACACTGAAGCTTTCTTT	CASSQDPSRRDLNTEAFF
.	TRBV19	TRBJ1-2	.	TGTGCCAGTAGTCTCTACATGATATCTAACTATGGCTGCACCTTC	CASSLYMISNYGCTF
TRBD1	TRBV6-1	TRBJ1-3	many	TGTGCCAGCAGTGAAGGGACAGGGACTGGAAACACCATATATTTT	CASSEGTGTGNTIYF
TRBD2	TRBV20-1	TRBJ2-1	.	TGCAGTAACCAGGGACTAGCGGGATTCTACAATGAGCAGTTCTTC	CSNQGLAGFYNEQFF
.	TRBV4-1	TRBJ2-7	once	TGCGCCAGCAGCCAGGAGACGGTTGAGCAGTACTTC	CASSQETVEQYF
TRBD1	TRBV27	TRBJ1-6	.	TGTGCCAGCAGTGCATCAGACAGGGGGCATTCACCCCTCCACTTT	CASSASDRGHSPLHF
.	TRBV4-2	TRBJ1-1	.	TGTGCCAGCAGCCAAGATCGAAATGGGGGGACTGAAGCTTTCTTT	CASSQDRNGGTEAFF
.	TRBV20-1	TRBJ2-7	many	TGCAGTGCTGGAGGGCAGGATCCCTACGAGCAGTACTTC	CSAGGQDPYEQYF
TRBD1	TRBV20-1	TRBJ2-7	few	TGCAGTGCTAGAGATCCCATCGGACAGGGGCCCTACGAGCAGTACTTC	CSARDPIGQGPYEQYF
.	TRBV27	TRBJ1-1	.	TGTGCCAGCAGTAGCAGGGGTTTGAACACTGAAGCCCTCTTT	CASSSRGLNTEALF
.	TRBV4-1	TRBJ1-3	.	TGCGCCAGCAGCCTTCGGGACCAACACTCTGGAAACACCATATATTTT	CASSLRDQHSGNTIYF
TRBD1	TRBV6-1	TRBJ2-7	many	TGTGCCAGCAGTCGTGGGACAGGGGACAACGAGCAGTACTTC	CASSRGTGDNEQYF
.	TRBV28	TRBJ2-7	few	TGTGCCAGCAGACCTGGGGGCAGGGGCTCGATCGAACAGTACTTC	CASRPGGRGSIEQYF
TRBD2	TRBV12-3/TRBV12-4	TRBJ2-7	.	TGTGCCAGCAGGGCGACTAGCGGGTTCTTTGAGCAGTACTTC	CASRATSGFFEQYF
TRBD1	TRBV6-1	TRBJ1-5	many	TGTGCCAGCAGTGAACCCGGGACAGGGGTCAATCAGCCCCAGCATTTT	CASSEPGTGVNQPQHF
TRBD2	TRBV7-2	TRBJ2-3	.	TGTGCCAGCAGTCCCGCCGGACTAGCGGGAAGGACAGATACGCAGTATTTT	CASSPAGLAGRTDTQYF
.	TRBV4-3	TRBJ1-2	few	TGCGCCAGCAGCCAAGCGGTCCCCGGCGACTATGGCTACACCTTC	CASSQAVPGDYGYTF
.	TRBV11-3	TRBJ2-1	.	TGTGCCAGCAGCTCACGGGCCTGGGGCAATGAGCAGTTCTTC	CASSSRAWGNEQFF